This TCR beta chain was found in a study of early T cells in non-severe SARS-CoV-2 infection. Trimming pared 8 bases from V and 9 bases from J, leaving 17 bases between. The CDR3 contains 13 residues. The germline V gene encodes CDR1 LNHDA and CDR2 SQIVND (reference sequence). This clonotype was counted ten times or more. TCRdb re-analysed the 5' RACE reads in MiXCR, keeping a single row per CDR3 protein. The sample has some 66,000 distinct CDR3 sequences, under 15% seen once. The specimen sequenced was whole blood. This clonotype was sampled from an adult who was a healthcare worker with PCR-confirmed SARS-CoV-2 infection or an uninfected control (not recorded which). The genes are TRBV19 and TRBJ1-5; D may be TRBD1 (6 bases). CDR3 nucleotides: TGTGCCAGTGTTGGACAGTACGTTAGGCCCCAGCATTTT. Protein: CASVGQYVRPQHF.